The entry below gives a single T cell receptor (beta chain) sequence along with its context. This sample was included in a study of cytomegalovirus exposure and HLA in healthy donors. Germline CDR1 is SNHLY and CDR2 is FYNNEI. The ends were cut back, 3 bases at V and 4 bases at J, with 7 bases in the middle. The CDR3 is made up of 12 amino acids. Researchers ran the PCR with 60 Vbeta and 13 Jbeta primers. Sequencing used immunoSEQ multiplex PCR; TCRdb keeps in-frame clones, though not all of them. The repertoire has approximately 59,000 clones, 55% to 75% of them found once; the top ten carry less than 20%.

What was sequenced was PBMCs. The chain carries TRBV2 and TRBJ2-7; D ambiguous. This clonotype was sampled from a man aged 40-49 years in good health and CMV-seropositive. The CDR3 region has the DNA TGTGCCAGCAGTGACTCGGGTTACGAGCAGTACTTC. Translating it yields CASSDSGYEQYF.